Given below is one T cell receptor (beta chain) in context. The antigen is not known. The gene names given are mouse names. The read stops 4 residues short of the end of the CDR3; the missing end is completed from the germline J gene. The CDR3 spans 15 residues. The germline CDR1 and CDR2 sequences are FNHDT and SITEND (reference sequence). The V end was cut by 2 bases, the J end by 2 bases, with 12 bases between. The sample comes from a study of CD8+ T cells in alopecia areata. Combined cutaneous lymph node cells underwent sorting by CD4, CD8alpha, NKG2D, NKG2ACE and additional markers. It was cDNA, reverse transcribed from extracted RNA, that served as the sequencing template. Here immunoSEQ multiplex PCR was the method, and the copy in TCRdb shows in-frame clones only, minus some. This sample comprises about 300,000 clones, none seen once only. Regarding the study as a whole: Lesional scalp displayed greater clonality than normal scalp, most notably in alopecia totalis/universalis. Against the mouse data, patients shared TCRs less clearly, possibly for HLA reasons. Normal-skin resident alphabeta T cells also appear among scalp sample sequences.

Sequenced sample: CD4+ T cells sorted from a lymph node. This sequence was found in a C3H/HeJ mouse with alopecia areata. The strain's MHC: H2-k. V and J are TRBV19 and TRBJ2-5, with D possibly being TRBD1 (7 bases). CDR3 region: CASSMEGAIQDTQYF. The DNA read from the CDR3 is TGTGCCAGCAGTATGGAGGGGGCAATCCAAGAC.